These 27 T cell receptor beta chains were all obtained from the same sample, sequenced in a study of OX40 agonist ivuxolimab in advanced cancers. Measured with immunoSEQ multiplex PCR; TCRdb has only the in-frame clones, and not every one. The sample shows about 22,000 clones, approximately 84% of them seen only once. The specimen comprised CD4+ or CD8+ T cells sorted from blood, sampled in a trial of the OX40 agonist ivuxolimab. These receptors were obtained from an adult with an advanced solid tumor such as melanoma, head and neck, liver or kidney cancer.

The V and J genes are TRBV13 and TRBJ1-4; 12 bases match TRBD1. The germline CDR1 and CDR2 sequences are PRHDT and FYEKMQ (reference sequence). CDR3 length: 17 amino acids. The trim removed 5 bases at V and 2 bases at J, leaving 6 bases unmatched. As DNA, the CDR3 is TGTGCCAGCAGCCCGGGACAGGGGGCACTCACTAATGAAAAACTGTTTTTT. Its protein product is CASSPGQGALTNEKLFF.

The V and J genes are TRBV5-1 and TRBJ1-1; D is unclear. Trimming pared 0 bases from V and 2 bases from J, leaving 5 bases between. The CDR3 has 13 amino acids. CDR1 is SGHRS, CDR2 YFSETQ, per germline. The CDR3 loop reads CASSLGSNTEAFF. The CDR3 DNA follows: TGCGCCAGCAGCTTGGGATCAAACACTGAAGCTTTCTTT.

Only one count was recorded for this clone. V and J are TRBV9 and TRBJ2-7; 8 positions match TRBD2. The CDR3 loop spans 14 amino acids. From germline, CDR1 is SGDLS and CDR2 YYNGEE. With 1 base clipped from V and 7 bases from J, the junction kept 7 bases outside the gene matches. The CDR3 DNA is TGTGCCAGCAGCGTATCCTCGGGGGGGAGGGAGCAGTACTTC. Amino acid sequence: CASSVSSGGREQYF.

This clone was observed a few times. The chain combines TRBV21-1 with TRBJ1-1. TRBV21-1 has pseudogene status. This CDR3 contains 14 residues. In DNA form, the CDR3 reads TGTGCCAGCACCACCGGGACGGAGAACACTGAAGCTTTCTTT. Translating gives CASTTGTENTEAFF.

As concerns this clone: The junction departs from the called germline gene at one end, perhaps through a read error. This chain connects TRBV30 to TRBJ1-6; 10 positions agree with TRBD1. The CDR3 has 17 residues. Per germline, CDR1 GTSNPN and CDR2 SVGIG (reference sequence). CDR3 nucleotide sequence: TGTGCCTGGAGGGAGACCATGACAGGGGGCGGTAATTCGCCCCTCCACTTT. Amino acids: CAWRETMTGGGNSPLHF.

This chain links TRBV9 with TRBJ2-1; D is undetermined. V lost 0 bases to trimming and J lost 4 bases, with 11 bases between them. The CDR3 covers 15 residues. CDR1 and CDR2 from the germline V gene are SGDLS and YYNGEE. CDR3 residues: CASSVDLGLYNEQFF. Here the CDR3 DNA reads TGTGCCAGCAGCGTAGACTTGGGCCTATACAATGAGCAGTTCTTC.

The chain employs TRBV19 and TRBJ2-7, with 8 bases aligning to TRBD1. From germline, CDR1 is LNHDA and CDR2 SQIVND (reference sequence). Unmatched junction bases numbered 6, after V lost 3 bases and J lost 5 bases. The CDR3 loop spans 14 amino acids. CDR3 coding DNA: TGTGCCAGTAGTATCGGGCAGGGGGCCGACGAGCAGTACTTC. This sequence encodes CASSIGQGADEQYF.

This chain uses TRBV9 with TRBJ2-7; D gene unclear. This CDR3 has 14 amino acids. Per germline, CDR1 SGDLS and CDR2 YYNGEE. Trimming stripped 0 bases from V and 2 bases from J, with 9 bases between. The CDR3 DNA sequence: TGTGCCAGCAGCGTAGGGGCAGAGGCCTACGAGCAGTACTTC. Translation: CASSVGAEAYEQYF.

To note about this clone: At the DNA level, this CDR3 is encoded by other sequences in the same sample as well. The rearrangement uses TRBV27 and TRBJ2-2; D unclear. This CDR3 comprises 13 residues. Germline V gene data show CDR1 as MNHEY and CDR2 as SMNVEV (reference sequence). Trimming took 0 bases from V and 5 from J, leaving 4 bases between them. CDR3 loop: CASSLSGTGELFF. CDR3 bases: TGTGCCAGCAGTTTATCGGGAACCGGGGAGCTGTTTTTT.

This clone turned up a few times. This rearrangement joins TRBV2 to TRBJ1-2; D possibly corresponds to TRBD1 (6 bases). Germline CDR1 reads SNHLY; CDR2 reads FYNNEI. The CDR3 is made up of 13 amino acids. V gave up 7 bases and J gave up 4 bases, with 13 bases separating them. CDR3 residues: CASKTTGPYGYTF. CDR3 DNA sequence: TGTGCCAGCAAGACCACAGGGCCCTATGGCTACACCTTC.

The chain combines TRBV9 with TRBJ2-3, with D tentatively TRBD2 (5 bases). The CDR3 consists of 13 residues. Germline loops: CDR1 SGDLS, CDR2 YYNGEE. V was trimmed by 0 bases and J by 4 bases, leaving 6 bases between them. DNA of the CDR3: TGTGCCAGCAGCGTAGGGAGGTCAGATACGCAGTATTTT. It yields the protein CASSVGRSDTQYF. The full variable domain, its missing parts supplied by reference TRBV9 and TRBJ2-3, is DSGVTQTPKHLITATGQRVTLRCSPRSGDLSVYWYQQSLDQGLQFLIQYYNGEERAKGNILERFSAQQFPDLHSELNLSSLELGDSALYFCASSVGRSDTQYFGPGTRLTVL.

The chain recombines TRBV11-3 with TRBJ2-2, with 7 bases aligning to TRBD1. The V gene end was trimmed by 2 bases and the J gene end by 4 bases; junction bases not matched to a gene: 4. Germline V gene sequence: CDR1 SGHNT, CDR2 YENEEA. This CDR3 spans 15 amino acids. The CDR3 coding sequence is TGTGCCAGCAGCTTAAGGGGACAGACCACCGGGGAGCTGTTTTTT. Encoded protein: CASSLRGQTTGELFF. Full variable domain (remainder filled in from reference TRBV11-3 and TRBJ2-2): EAGVVQSPRYKIIEKKQPVAFWCNPISGHNTLYWYLQNLGQGPELLIRYENEEAVDDSQLPKDRFSAERLKGVDSTLKIQPAELGDSAVYLCASSLRGQTTGELFFGEGSRLTVL.

The chain carries TRBV13 and TRBJ2-7; TRBD1 matches 9 bases. The CDR3 has 14 residues. The junction had 6 bases not matched to a gene; V was cut back by 4 bases and J by 5 bases. Germline values: CDR1 PRHDT, CDR2 FYEKMQ (reference sequence). The CDR3 DNA reads TGTGCCAGCAGCTCCACAGGGGGCTTAGACGAGCAGTACTTC. It yields the protein CASSSTGGLDEQYF. The entire variable domain, with the rest obtained from reference TRBV13 and TRBJ2-7, is as follows: AAGVIQSPRHLIKEKRETATLKCYPIPRHDTVYWYQQGPGQDPQFLISFYEKMQSDKGSIPDRFSAQQFSDYHSELNMSSLELGDSALYFCASSSTGGLDEQYFGPGTRLTVT.

The chain recombines TRBV9 with TRBJ1-2; possible D gene TRBD1, 5 bases. The CDR3 covers 14 residues. V lost 0 bases and J lost 2, with 8 bases in between. Looked up from germline, CDR1 is SGDLS and CDR2 is YYNGEE. This chain's CDR3 is CASSVGGANYGYTF. Written as DNA, the CDR3 is TGTGCCAGCAGCGTAGGGGGCGCGAACTATGGCTACACCTTC.

The chain couples TRBV7-9 to TRBJ2-1; TRBD2 is a possible D gene (6 bases). CDR1 is SEHNR and CDR2 is FQNEAQ in the germline V gene (reference sequence). This CDR3 is 13 amino acids long. V lost 4 bases and J 6 bases, leaving 10 bases between the germline ends. The CDR3 loop reads CASSSFGGNEQFF. The CDR3 DNA sequence: TGTGCCAGCAGCTCATTCGGGGGCAATGAGCAGTTCTTC.

The chain uses TRBV6-5 and TRBJ2-1, with unresolved D. The CDR3 spans 11 residues. Germline CDR1 reads MNHEY; CDR2 reads SVGAGI. The V and J ends lost 5 bases and 15 bases respectively, with 14 bases between them. CDR3: CASSGPRDTFF. CDR3 nucleotides: TGTGCCAGCAGTGGACCTAGAGATACGTTCTTC.

The chain uses TRBV6-5 and TRBJ1-5, with unresolved D. This CDR3 spans 12 amino acids. V was clipped by 6 bases and J by 7 bases, with 10 bases between them. In germline, CDR1 is MNHEY, CDR2 SVGAGI. The DNA for the CDR3 is TGTGCCAGCAGCGCGGGGAGCCAGCCCCAGCATTTT. This codes for CASSAGSQPQHF.

The gene calls are TRBV9 and TRBJ2-1, with D tentatively TRBD1 or TRBD2 (6 bases each). Germline loops: CDR1 SGDLS, CDR2 YYNGEE. The ends were cut back, 0 bases at V and 5 bases at J, with 18 bases in the middle. This CDR3 has 17 residues. The CDR3 DNA reads TGTGCCAGCAGCGTAGGAGGGGGTGGGACTCTCAACAATGAGCAGTTCTTC. Encoded protein: CASSVGGGGTLNNEQFF.

The rearrangement links TRBV5-6 to TRBJ1-5; TRBD1 agrees at 7 bases. V was clipped by 7 bases and J by 1 base; unmatched bases: 8. The germline V gene encodes CDR1 SGHDT and CDR2 YYEEEE. This CDR3 has 15 residues. The CDR3 protein is CASSSGGQSNQPQHF. The DNA for the CDR3 is TGTGCCAGCTCCAGCGGGGGACAGAGCAATCAGCCCCAGCATTTT.

The count of this clone is one. The chain is built from TRBV7-8 and TRBJ2-1; D is uncertain. The CDR3 is 14 amino acids. V lost 5 bases and J 9 bases, leaving 17 bases between the germline ends. Per the germline V gene, CDR1 is SGHVS and CDR2 is FQNEAQ. The CDR3 nucleotides are TGTGCCAGCAGCGCCCTGGCGGCCTCCGGTGAGCAGTTCTTC. Translated, it gives CASSALAASGEQFF.

The chain couples TRBV5-1 to TRBJ2-1, with D hard to call. Germline V CDR1 and CDR2: SGHRS, YFSETQ. Trimming shortened V by 2 bases and J by 0 bases, and 9 bases separated the two germline ends. This CDR3 spans 15 amino acids. CDR3 nucleotide sequence: TGCGCCAGCAGCTTTACGGCACCCTCCTACAATGAGCAGTTCTTC. Translated, it gives CASSFTAPSYNEQFF.

The chain carries TRBV7-6 and TRBJ2-1; 10 bases are a match to TRBD2. This CDR3 is built from 15 residues. With V trimmed by 5 bases and J by 9 bases, 10 bases remained unmatched. Germline CDR1 SGHVS, CDR2 FNYEAQ. CDR3 sequence (DNA): TGTGCCAGCAGCGTCACTAGCGGGATACTGAGTGAGCAGTTCTTC. This sequence encodes CASSVTSGILSEQFF.

This sequence joins TRBV9 and TRBJ2-7; 8 nucleotides align to TRBD1. Germline CDR1 is SGDLS and CDR2 is YYNGEE. The CDR3 is 12 residues long. J gave up 5 bases and V 3 bases, and 1 base lay outside the gene matches. The CDR3 is CASSEGQDEQYF. The CDR3 nucleotides read TGTGCCAGCAGCGAGGGACAGGACGAGCAGTACTTC.

This chain connects TRBV2 to TRBJ1-1; 8 positions agree with TRBD1. CDR3 length: 19 residues. Germline CDR1 reads SNHLY; CDR2 reads FYNNEI. The junction had 20 bases not matched to a gene; V was cut back by 3 bases and J by 5 bases. CDR3 loop: CASSDLPGQEEQEGTEAFF. The DNA of the CDR3 is TGTGCCAGCAGTGACCTACCGGGACAGGAAGAACAGGAGGGGACTGAAGCTTTCTTT.

The rearrangement joins TRBV13 to TRBJ2-5, with 10 bases aligning to TRBD2. V was pared by 5 bases and J by 5 bases, with 8 bases of the junction left unmatched. There are 15 residues in the CDR3. Germline CDR1 is PRHDT and CDR2 is FYEKMQ (reference sequence). The CDR3 is CASSDEREGRETQYF. The DNA for the CDR3 is TGTGCCAGCAGCGACGAGCGGGAGGGTCGGGAGACCCAGTACTTC.

The rearrangement uses TRBV27 and TRBJ2-3; perhaps TRBD1 as D (6 bases). The CDR3 is 14 residues long. CDR1 is MNHEY, CDR2 SMNVEV, per germline (reference sequence). Trimming took 2 bases from V and 6 from J, leaving 12 bases between them. The CDR3 here is CASSLAPGVDTQYF. In DNA form, the CDR3 reads TGTGCCAGCAGTTTAGCCCCAGGGGTTGATACGCAGTATTTT.

The V call is TRBV6-6, the J call TRBJ2-7, with D possibly TRBD1 on 5 matching bases. With 0 bases removed from V and 2 bases from J, the gap between germline ends came to 8 bases. The CDR3 is made up of 14 amino acids. The germline CDR1 and CDR2 sequences are MNHNY and SVGAGI (reference sequence). The CDR3 nucleotides read TGTGCCAGCAGTTACTCGGGGCCTACCTACGAGCAGTACTTC. It translates to CASSYSGPTYEQYF.